This T cell receptor beta chain comes out of a study of identical twins. The study's findings and limits: Excess sharing by twins proved weaker in beta out-of-frame sequences. When twins shared out-of-frame alpha sequences, those sequences had excess low generation probability.

This clonotype has a count of ten or more. Its antigen is as yet unknown. Deletions cut 4 bases from V and 0 bases from J, with 10 bases between. The CDR3 runs 15 residues. The donor group consisted entirely of healthy Caucasians. TCRdb re-called the 5' RACE reads through MiXCR, storing one row per CDR3 protein. The data show approximately 280,000 distinct CDR3 sequences, with 6.5% to 9.5% seen just once and less than 2.5% held by the top ten. These data were also reused for a study on yellow fever vaccine responses in identical twins. From that study: Reportedly, twins' vaccine T cell responses looked partly convergent and partly personalized.

This receptor was taken from a woman aged 18-29 years in good health. The sample consisted of memory (CD45RO+) T cells sorted from blood. The V gene is TRBV12-3 or TRBV12-4, the J gene TRBJ2-1, with D possibly TRBD2 on 6 matching bases. The CDR3 nucleotides read TGTGCCAGCAGTTCAGACGGGGGCTCCTACAATGAGCAGTTCTTC. It yields the protein CASSSDGGSYNEQFF.